One and the same sample provided the 10 T cell receptor beta chains below, sequenced in a study of cytomegalovirus exposure and HLA in healthy donors. The PCR ran on 60 Vbeta and 13 Jbeta primers. Here immunoSEQ multiplex PCR was the method, and the copy in TCRdb shows in-frame clones only, minus some. This sample carries under 150,000 clones, around 10% of them seen once, and the ten largest clones take over 2.5%. Specimen: PBMCs. These receptor sequences come from a young man in good health and CMV-seronegative.

The chain recombines TRBV6-5 with TRBJ2-3; D gene unclear. In germline, CDR1 is MNHEY, CDR2 SVGAGI. The length of the CDR3 is 11 residues. Trimming stripped 4 bases from V and 4 bases from J, with 3 bases between. CDR3 protein: CASSSADTQYF. The CDR3, as DNA: TGTGCCAGCAGTTCGGCAGATACGCAGTATTTT.

This clone was seen more than once but under ten times. The chain uses TRBV2 and TRBJ2-2; TRBD1 matches at 10 bases. V shed 5 bases, J shed 2 bases, and the junction held 5 bases outside the gene matches. The CDR3 has 16 residues. Germline assignment: CDR1 SNHLY and CDR2 FYNNEI. The chain's CDR3 is CASSTGTGDNTGELFF. The CDR3 region has the DNA TGTGCCAGCAGTACCGGGACAGGGGATAACACCGGGGAGCTGTTTTTT.

This chain links TRBV4-3 with TRBJ1-2; D gene uncertain. The CDR3 runs 14 residues. Trimming removed 1 base from V and 3 bases from J, with 9 bases in between. Germline CDR1 reads LGHNA; CDR2 reads YSLEER. The CDR3, as DNA: TGCGCCAGCAGCCAAGTTGTCGGGGACTATGGCTACACCTTC. Translation: CASSQVVGDYGYTF.

This chain connects TRBV28 to TRBJ2-1; 8 bases are a match to TRBD2. CDR1 MDHEN and CDR2 SYDVKM come from the germline V gene. J was trimmed by 3 bases and V by 3 bases; bases with no gene match: 7. The CDR3 consists of 16 residues. The CDR3 DNA reads as TGTGCCAGCAGTTTGAGTGGTAGCGGGAACTACAATGAGCAGTTCTTC. It yields the protein CASSLSGSGNYNEQFF.

This chain links TRBV29-1 with TRBJ2-7; perhaps TRBD1 as D (5 bases). Trimming stripped 0 bases from V and 2 bases from J, with 14 bases between. This CDR3 contains 15 residues. CDR1 and CDR2 from the germline V gene are SQVTM and ANQGSEA. The CDR3 nucleotides are TGCAGCGTTGAAGATTCCGGCAGGGCGGCCTACGAGCAGTACTTC. The encoded protein is CSVEDSGRAAYEQYF.

This sequence joins TRBV7-8 and TRBJ1-4; 9 bases line up with TRBD1. The V gene end was trimmed by 5 bases and the J gene end by 7 bases; junction bases not matched to a gene: 11. This CDR3 has 16 amino acids. CDR1 and CDR2 from the germline V gene are SGHVS and FQNEAQ. CDR3 loop: CASSPRGGTGLEKLFF. DNA of the CDR3: TGTGCCAGCAGCCCCCGGGGGGGGACAGGGCTTGAAAAACTGTTTTTT.

The chain has TRBV28 and TRBJ2-7, with D perhaps matching TRBD2 (6 bases). Germline CDR1 and CDR2: MDHEN and SYDVKM. The CDR3 is 13 residues long. With 7 bases removed from V and 2 bases from J, the gap between germline ends came to 12 bases. CDR3 loop: CASMGGRTYEQYF. CDR3 nucleotides: TGTGCCAGCATGGGGGGACGGACCTACGAGCAGTACTTC.

This clone was counted only a few times. The gene calls are TRBV6-1 and TRBJ1-1; 7 positions match TRBD1. From germline, CDR1 is MNHNS and CDR2 SASEGT. The V gene end was trimmed by 6 bases and the J gene end by 7 bases; junction bases not matched to a gene: 5. The CDR3 runs 12 residues. The CDR3 region has the DNA TGTGCCAGCAGAGACCGACAGGGTGAAGCTTTCTTT. Encoded protein: CASRDRQGEAFF.

The chain has TRBV4-1 and TRBJ2-5; 9 positions match TRBD2. The CDR3 runs to 16 residues. CDR1 and CDR2 (germline): MGHRA, YSYEKL. V gave up 5 bases and J gave up 5 bases; unmatched junction bases: 12. The CDR3 loop reads CASSRLAGAQGETQYF. The CDR3 nucleotides read TGCGCCAGCAGCAGATTAGCGGGAGCCCAAGGGGAGACCCAGTACTTC.

Only a few counts were recorded for this clone. The rearrangement uses TRBV4-3 and TRBJ1-2, with 9 bases lining up with TRBD1. Losses at the gene ends were 0 bases for V and 5 bases for J; bases not matched to a gene: 10. Germline CDR1 and CDR2: LGHNA and YSLEER. This CDR3 comprises 17 residues. In DNA, the CDR3 is TGCGCCAGCAGCCAAGATCTATCCGGACAGGGGAGGTATGGCTACACCTTC. Its translation is CASSQDLSGQGRYGYTF.